This T cell receptor (beta chain) emerged from a study of read filtering for tumor transcriptome and immune sequencing. Study context: By R-ISS, stages I, II and III held approximately 8, 16 and 7 patients. IR-seq gave about 3.5 to 10.27 million TCR reads per sample; RNA-seq gave roughly 80 to 1273.

From around 440 ng of RNA, a library with molecular barcoded alpha/delta and beta/gamma adaptors was made. TCRdb re-analysed the reads in MiXCR, keeping a single row per CDR3 protein. This sample has more than 100,000 distinct CDR3 sequences; under 15% occur once, and the top ten carry roughly 11%. The study, taken as a whole, reports: IR-seq captured clonotypes deeper and more reliably than RNA-seq.

Concerning this clonotype itself: The antigen remains undetermined.

This CDR3 has 12 residues. Per germline, CDR1 SGHRS and CDR2 YFSETQ. Trimming pared 5 bases from V and 7 bases from J, leaving 12 bases between. This chain connects TRBV5-1 to TRBJ1-1, with TRBD1 as a possible D gene (5 bases). The source of this sequence is a donor aged 40 or older with multiple myeloma. The sequencing sample was made of a population of CD138-negative cells sorted from bone marrow. The CDR3 DNA is TGCGCCAGCAGGTCGGACACTTTTGAAGCTTTCTTT. The encoded protein is CASRSDTFEAFF.